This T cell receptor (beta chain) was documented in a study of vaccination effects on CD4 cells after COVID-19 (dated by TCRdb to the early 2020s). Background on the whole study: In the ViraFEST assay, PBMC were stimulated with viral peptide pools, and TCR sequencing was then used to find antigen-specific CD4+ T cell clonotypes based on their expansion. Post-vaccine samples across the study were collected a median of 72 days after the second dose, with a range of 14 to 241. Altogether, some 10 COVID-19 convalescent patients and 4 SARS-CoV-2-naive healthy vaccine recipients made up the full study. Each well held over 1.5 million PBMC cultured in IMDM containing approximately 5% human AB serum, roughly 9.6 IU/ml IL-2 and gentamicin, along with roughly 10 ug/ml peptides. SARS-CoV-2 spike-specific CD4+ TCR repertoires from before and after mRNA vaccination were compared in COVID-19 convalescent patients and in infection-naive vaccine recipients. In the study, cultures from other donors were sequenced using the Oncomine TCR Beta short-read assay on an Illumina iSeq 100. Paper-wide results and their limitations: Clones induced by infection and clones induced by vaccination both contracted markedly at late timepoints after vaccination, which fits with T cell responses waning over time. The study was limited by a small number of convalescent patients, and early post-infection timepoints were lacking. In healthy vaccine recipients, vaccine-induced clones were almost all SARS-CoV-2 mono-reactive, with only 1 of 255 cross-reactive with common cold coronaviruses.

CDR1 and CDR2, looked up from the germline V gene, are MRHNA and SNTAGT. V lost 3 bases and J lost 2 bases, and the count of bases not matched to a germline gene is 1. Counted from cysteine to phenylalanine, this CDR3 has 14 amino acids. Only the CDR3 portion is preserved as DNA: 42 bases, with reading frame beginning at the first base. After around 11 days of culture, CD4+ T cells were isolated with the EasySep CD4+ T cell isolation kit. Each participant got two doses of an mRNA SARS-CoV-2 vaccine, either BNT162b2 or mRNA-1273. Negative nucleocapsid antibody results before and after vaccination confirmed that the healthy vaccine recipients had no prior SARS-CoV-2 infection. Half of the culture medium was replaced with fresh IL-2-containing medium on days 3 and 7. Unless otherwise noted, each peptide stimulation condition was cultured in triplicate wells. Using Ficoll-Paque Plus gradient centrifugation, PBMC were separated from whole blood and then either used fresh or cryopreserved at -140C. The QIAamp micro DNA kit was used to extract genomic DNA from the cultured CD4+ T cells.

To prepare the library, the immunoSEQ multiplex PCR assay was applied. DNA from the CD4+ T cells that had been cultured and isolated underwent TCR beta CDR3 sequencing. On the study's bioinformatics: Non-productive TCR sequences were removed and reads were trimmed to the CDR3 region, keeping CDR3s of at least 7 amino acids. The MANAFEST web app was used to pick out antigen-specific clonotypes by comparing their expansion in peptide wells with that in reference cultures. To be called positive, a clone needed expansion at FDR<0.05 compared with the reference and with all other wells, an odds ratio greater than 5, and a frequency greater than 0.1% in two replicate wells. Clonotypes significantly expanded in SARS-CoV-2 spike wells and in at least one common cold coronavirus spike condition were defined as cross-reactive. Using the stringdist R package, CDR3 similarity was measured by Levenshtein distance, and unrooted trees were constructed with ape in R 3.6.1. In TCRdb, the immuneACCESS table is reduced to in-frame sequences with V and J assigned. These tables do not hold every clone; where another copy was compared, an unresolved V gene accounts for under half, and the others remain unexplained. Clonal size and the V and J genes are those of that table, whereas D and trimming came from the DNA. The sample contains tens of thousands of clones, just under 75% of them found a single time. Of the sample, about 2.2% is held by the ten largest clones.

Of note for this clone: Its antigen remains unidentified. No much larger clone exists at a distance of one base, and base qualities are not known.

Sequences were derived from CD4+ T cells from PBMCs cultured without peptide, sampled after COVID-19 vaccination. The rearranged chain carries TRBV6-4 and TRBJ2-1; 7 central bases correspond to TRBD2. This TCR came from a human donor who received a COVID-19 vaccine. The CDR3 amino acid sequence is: CASSETSAYNEQFF. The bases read TGTGCCAGCAGTGAAACTAGCGCCTACAATGAGCAGTTCTTC.